This record covers a single TCR beta chain. Its antigen is unidentified. Both 60 Vbeta primers and 13 Jbeta primers went into the PCR. Using immunoSEQ multiplex PCR, the repertoire was profiled, and TCRdb retains in-frame clones only, with some absent. The table records more than 100,000 clones, approximately 80% of them present only once. The CDR3 runs to 15 residues. The V end lost 7 bases, the J end lost 0 bases, and 16 bases lay between the germline ends. The germline V gene has CDR1 SGHRS and CDR2 YFSETQ. The record originates from a study of cytomegalovirus exposure and HLA in healthy donors. Study-level results: By a later analysis, the bulk of CMV-associated TCR beta chains appeared HLA-restricted.

The rearrangement links TRBV5-1 to TRBJ1-2; D is unclear. The sequencing sample was made of PBMCs. The receptor's source is an older woman in good health and CMV-seronegative. The CDR3 DNA reads TGCGCCAGCCGAACTAGTGCGGGAGCTAACTATGGCTACACCTTC. Translated: CASRTSAGANYGYTF.